These 6 T cell receptor beta chains were all obtained from the same sample, sequenced in a study of CD8 T cells in Susac syndrome. cDNA came from roughly 0.53 to 1 ug RNA primed by random hexamers. MiXCR, run by TCRdb on the immunoSEQ multiplex PCR reads, gives a single entry per CDR3 protein. Counted here are some 400,000 distinct CDR3 sequences, approximately 85% occurring once; the ten biggest clones make up 0.09% to 0.15%. The sequencing sample was made of CD8+ T cells from PBMCs. The receptors here all came from a human donor with multiple sclerosis.

The chain recombines TRBV27 with TRBJ2-5, with a weak D call TRBD2 (5 bases). CDR3 size: 16 residues. Germline loops: CDR1 MNHEY, CDR2 SMNVEV (reference sequence). Trimming removed 6 bases from V and 0 bases from J, with 17 bases in between. The CDR3: CASRPLSGAYQETQYF. The DNA of the CDR3 is TGTGCCAGCAGACCCTTGAGCGGAGCGTACCAAGAGACCCAGTACTTC.

V is TRBV19 and J is TRBJ2-1; 10 bases are a match to TRBD1. Trimming at V came to 5 bases and at J to 5 bases, leaving 12 bases not matched to a gene. The CDR3 has 17 residues. Germline CDR1 and CDR2: LNHDA and SQIVND (reference sequence). The DNA for the CDR3 is TGTGCCAGTAGTCCCCGAGGGGGACAGGGGTTTGACAATGAGCAGTTCTTC. This translates into CASSPRGGQGFDNEQFF.

This clonotype has only a few counts. The rearrangement links TRBV4-1 to TRBJ2-1; tentative D call: TRBD2 (6 bases). The CDR3 contains 16 residues. V shed 0 bases and J shed 0 bases, with 9 bases lying between them. CDR1 is MGHRA and CDR2 is YSYEKL in the germline V gene. CDR3 bases: TGCGCCAGCAGCCAAGATCCCGGGGGCTCCTACAATGAGCAGTTCTTC. It encodes CASSQDPGGSYNEQFF.

CDR3 sequence: CASSLRGLAGRRNEQFF. The CDR3 DNA is TGCGCCAGCAGCTTAAGGGGACTAGCGGGGCGACGGAATGAGCAGTTCTTC. The chain is built from TRBV5-1 and TRBJ2-1; 13 nucleotides match TRBD2. Looked up from germline, CDR1 is SGHRS and CDR2 is YFSETQ. This CDR3 region has 17 residues. The ends lost 2 bases at V and 7 bases at J; junction bases unmatched: 9.

The rearrangement joins TRBV20-1 to TRBJ2-7, with D unclear. V was cut by 5 bases and J by 1 base, with 12 bases left in between. The CDR3 covers 13 residues. CDR1 and CDR2 from the germline V gene are DFQATT and SNEGSKA (reference sequence). CDR3 DNA sequence: TGCAGTGCTCTCCCAGGAGAGTCCTACGAGCAGTACTTC. It translates to CSALPGESYEQYF.

The rearrangement uses TRBV6-5 and TRBJ2-7, with D unresolved. V was pared by 0 bases and J by 6 bases, with 3 bases between. The CDR3 spans 11 residues. Germline V gives CDR1 MNHEY, CDR2 SVGAGI. The CDR3 loop reads CASSYSIEQYF. DNA for the CDR3: TGTGCCAGCAGTTACTCGATCGAGCAGTACTTC.